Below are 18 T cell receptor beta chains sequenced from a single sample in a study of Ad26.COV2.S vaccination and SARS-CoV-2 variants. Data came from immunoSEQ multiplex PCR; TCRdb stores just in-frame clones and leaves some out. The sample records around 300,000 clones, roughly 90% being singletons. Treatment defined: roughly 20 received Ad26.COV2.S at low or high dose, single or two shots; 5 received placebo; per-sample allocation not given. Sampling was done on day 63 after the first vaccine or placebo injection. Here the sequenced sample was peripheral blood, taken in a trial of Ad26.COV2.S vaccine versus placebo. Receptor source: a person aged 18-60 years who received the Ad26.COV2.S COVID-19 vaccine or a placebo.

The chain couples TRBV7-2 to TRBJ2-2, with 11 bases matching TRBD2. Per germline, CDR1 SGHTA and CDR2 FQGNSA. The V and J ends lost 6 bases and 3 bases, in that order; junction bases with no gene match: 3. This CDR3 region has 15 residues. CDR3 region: CASRQGLADTGELFF. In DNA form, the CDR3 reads TGTGCCAGCAGACAGGGACTAGCGGACACCGGGGAGCTGTTTTTT.

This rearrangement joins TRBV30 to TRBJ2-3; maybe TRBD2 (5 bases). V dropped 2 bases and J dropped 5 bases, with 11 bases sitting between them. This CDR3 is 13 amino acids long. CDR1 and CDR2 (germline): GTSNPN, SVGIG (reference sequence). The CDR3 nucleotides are TGTGCCTGGAGTCGGAGCGGTGAAGATACGCAGTATTTT. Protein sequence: CAWSRSGEDTQYF. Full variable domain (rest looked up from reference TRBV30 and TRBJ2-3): SQTIHQWPATLVQPVGSPLSLECTVEGTSNPNLYWYRQAAGRGLQLLFYSVGIGQISSEVPQNLSASRPQDRQFILSSKKLLLSDSGFYLCAWSRSGEDTQYFGPGTRLTVL.

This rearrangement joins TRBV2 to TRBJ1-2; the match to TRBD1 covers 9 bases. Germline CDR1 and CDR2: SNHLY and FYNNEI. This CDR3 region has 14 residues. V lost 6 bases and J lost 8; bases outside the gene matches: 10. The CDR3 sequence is CASRFAPGTGGYTF. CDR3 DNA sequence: TGTGCCAGCAGGTTTGCTCCCGGGACAGGGGGCTACACCTTC.

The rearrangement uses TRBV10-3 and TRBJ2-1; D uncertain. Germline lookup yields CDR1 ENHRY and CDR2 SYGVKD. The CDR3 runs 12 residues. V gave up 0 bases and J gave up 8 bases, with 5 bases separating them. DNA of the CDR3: TGTGCCATCAGTGAGTCCCCCCATGAGCAGTTCTTC. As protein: CAISESPHEQFF.

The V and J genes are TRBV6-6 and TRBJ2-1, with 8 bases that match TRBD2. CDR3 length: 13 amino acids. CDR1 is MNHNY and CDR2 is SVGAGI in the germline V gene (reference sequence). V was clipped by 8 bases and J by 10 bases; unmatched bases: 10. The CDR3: CASAGGGAREQFF. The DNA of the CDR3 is TGTGCCAGCGCCGGGGGGGGTGCCAGGGAGCAGTTCTTC.

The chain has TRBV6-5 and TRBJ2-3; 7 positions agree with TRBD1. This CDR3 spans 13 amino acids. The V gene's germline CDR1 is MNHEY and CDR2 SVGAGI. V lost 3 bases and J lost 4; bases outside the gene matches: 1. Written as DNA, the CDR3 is TGTGCCAGCAGTTATGGGACAGCAGATACGCAGTATTTT. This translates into CASSYGTADTQYF.

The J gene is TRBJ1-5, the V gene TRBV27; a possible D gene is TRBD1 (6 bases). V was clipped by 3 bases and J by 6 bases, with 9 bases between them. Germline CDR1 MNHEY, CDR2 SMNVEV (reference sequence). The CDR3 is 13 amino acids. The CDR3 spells CASSFTGTQPQHF. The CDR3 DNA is TGTGCCAGCAGTTTCACAGGGACTCAGCCCCAGCATTTT.

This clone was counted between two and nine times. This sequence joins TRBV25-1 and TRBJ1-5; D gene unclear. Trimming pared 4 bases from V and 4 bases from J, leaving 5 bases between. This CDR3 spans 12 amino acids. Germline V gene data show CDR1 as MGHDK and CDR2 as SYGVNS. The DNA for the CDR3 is TGTGCCAGCAGTGTGGCTAATCAGCCCCAGCATTTT. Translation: CASSVANQPQHF.

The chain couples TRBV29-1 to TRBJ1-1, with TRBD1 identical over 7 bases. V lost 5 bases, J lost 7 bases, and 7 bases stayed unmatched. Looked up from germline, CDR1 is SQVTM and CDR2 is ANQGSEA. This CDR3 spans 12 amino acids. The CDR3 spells CSVYTGESEAFF. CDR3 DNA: TGCAGCGTTTATACAGGGGAAAGTGAAGCTTTCTTT.

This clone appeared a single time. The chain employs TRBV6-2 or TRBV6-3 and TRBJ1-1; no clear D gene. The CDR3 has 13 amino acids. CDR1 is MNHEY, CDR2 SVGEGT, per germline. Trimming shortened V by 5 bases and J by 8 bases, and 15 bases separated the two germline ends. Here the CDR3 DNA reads TGTGCCAGCAGTCCATGGGAAGCCCCAGAAGCTTTCTTT. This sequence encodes CASSPWEAPEAFF.

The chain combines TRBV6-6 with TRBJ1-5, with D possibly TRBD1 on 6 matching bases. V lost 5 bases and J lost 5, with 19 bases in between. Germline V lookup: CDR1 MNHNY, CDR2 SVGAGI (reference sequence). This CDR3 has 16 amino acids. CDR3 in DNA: TGTGCCAGCAGTCAAATTTACAGGGCATCGTATCAGCCCCAGCATTTT. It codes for CASSQIYRASYQPQHF.

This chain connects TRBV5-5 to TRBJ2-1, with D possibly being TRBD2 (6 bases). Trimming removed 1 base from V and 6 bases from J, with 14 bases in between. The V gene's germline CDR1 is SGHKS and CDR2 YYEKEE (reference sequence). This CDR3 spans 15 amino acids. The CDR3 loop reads CASSLLSGVPNEQFF. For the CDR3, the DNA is TGTGCCAGCAGCTTGTTATCGGGAGTACCCAATGAGCAGTTCTTC.

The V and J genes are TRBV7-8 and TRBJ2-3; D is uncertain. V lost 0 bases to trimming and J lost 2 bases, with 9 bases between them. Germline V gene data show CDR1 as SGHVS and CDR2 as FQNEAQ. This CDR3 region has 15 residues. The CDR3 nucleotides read TGTGCCAGCAGCTTAGCGGTAGCAGACACAGATACGCAGTATTTT. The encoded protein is CASSLAVADTDTQYF. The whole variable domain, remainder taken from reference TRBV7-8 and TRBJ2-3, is GAGVSQSPRYKVAKRGQDVALRCDPISGHVSLFWYQQALGQGPEFLTYFQNEAQLDKSGLPSDRFFAERPEGSVSTLKIQRTQQEDSAVYLCASSLAVADTDTQYFGPGTRLTVL.

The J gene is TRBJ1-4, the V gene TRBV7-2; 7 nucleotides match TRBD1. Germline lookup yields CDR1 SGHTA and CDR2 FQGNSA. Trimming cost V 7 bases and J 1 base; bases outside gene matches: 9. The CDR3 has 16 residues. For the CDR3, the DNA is TGTGCCAGCACCGATCGCAGGACAGGAACTAATGAAAAACTGTTTTTT. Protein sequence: CASTDRRTGTNEKLFF. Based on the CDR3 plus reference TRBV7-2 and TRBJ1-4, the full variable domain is GAGVSQSPSNKVTEKGKDVELRCDPISGHTALYWYRQSLGQGLEFLIYFQGNSAPDKSGLPSDRFSAERTGGSVSTLTIQRTQQEDSAVYLCASTDRRTGTNEKLFFGSGTQLSVL.

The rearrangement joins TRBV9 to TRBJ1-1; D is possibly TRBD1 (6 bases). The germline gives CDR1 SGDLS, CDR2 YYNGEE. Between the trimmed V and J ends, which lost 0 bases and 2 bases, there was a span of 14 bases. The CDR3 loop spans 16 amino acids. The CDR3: CASSVDGGSGNTEAFF. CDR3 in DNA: TGTGCCAGCAGCGTAGATGGGGGCTCGGGAAACACTGAAGCTTTCTTT.

In nucleotides, the CDR3 is TGCAGCGTTCGGCAGAGTAATGAAAAACTGTTTTTT. It yields the protein CSVRQSNEKLFF. J is TRBJ1-4 and V is TRBV29-1, with D unresolved. V gave up 5 bases and J gave up 4 bases, with 8 bases separating them. This CDR3 is 12 amino acids long. Germline values: CDR1 SQVTM, CDR2 ANQGSEA.

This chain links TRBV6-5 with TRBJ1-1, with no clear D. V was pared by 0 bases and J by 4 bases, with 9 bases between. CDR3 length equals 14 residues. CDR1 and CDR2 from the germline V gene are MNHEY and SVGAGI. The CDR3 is CASSYSPPSTEAFF. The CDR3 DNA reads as TGTGCCAGCAGTTACTCGCCCCCCAGCACTGAAGCTTTCTTT.

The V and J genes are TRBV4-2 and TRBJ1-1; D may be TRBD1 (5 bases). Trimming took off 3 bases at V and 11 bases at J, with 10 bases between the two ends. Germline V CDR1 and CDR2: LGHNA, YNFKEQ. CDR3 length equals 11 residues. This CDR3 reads CASSQGGRAFF. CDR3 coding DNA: TGTGCCAGCAGCCAGGGGGGACGTGCTTTCTTT.